This T cell receptor beta chain came from a study of post-analysis software for immune sequencing data. At the level of the study: Patients with relapsing-remitting, secondary progressive and progressive-relapsing multiple sclerosis courses were all represented.

Study-wide results and caveats: Compared with controls, patients showed significantly lower normalized Chao1 diversity. F measure clustering grouped samples strongly by preparation batch.

The authors incorporated unique molecular identifiers into the TCR beta cDNA libraries. T cells numbering about 0.9 to 10 million yielded cDNA molecules that totaled roughly 500,000. TCRdb fed the PCR reads into MiXCR, producing one record per CDR3 protein. Among more than 350,000 distinct CDR3 sequences listed, approximately 39% were seen once. This clonotype was seen only a few times. Its target is not known. Source material: blood. The sequence was collected from a girl aged 2 to 10 with multiple sclerosis.

This CDR3 reads CASKLGTSGLAKNIQYF. CDR3 nucleotides: TGTGCCAGCAAATTGGGAACTAGCGGGCTAGCCAAAAACATTCAGTACTTC. This chain links TRBV7-2 with TRBJ2-4; 9 positions match TRBD2. Trimming took 7 bases from V and 0 from J; bases not matched to a gene: 10. Germline lookup yields CDR1 SGHTA and CDR2 FQGNSA. The CDR3 contains 17 residues.